The 26 T cell receptor beta chains below were found in one sample sequenced in a study of early T cells in non-severe SARS-CoV-2 infection. From the 5' RACE reads, TCRdb called clonotypes with MiXCR, one entry per CDR3 protein. The sample shows 75,000 to 100,000 distinct CDR3 sequences, 14% of them seen only once. The sample consisted of whole blood. These receptors came from an adult who was a healthcare worker with PCR-confirmed SARS-CoV-2 infection or an uninfected control (not recorded which).

The J gene is TRBJ1-1, the V gene TRBV5-1, with D uncertain. The CDR3 is 13 amino acids. V was trimmed by 4 bases and J by 0 bases, leaving 7 bases between them. Germline V gene sequence: CDR1 SGHRS, CDR2 YFSETQ. As DNA, the CDR3 is TGCGCCAGCAGCACGGAAGTGAACACTGAAGCTTTCTTT. Amino acid sequence: CASSTEVNTEAFF.

There are many counts of this clonotype. V usage is TRBV29-1 and J usage is TRBJ2-3; unclear D gene. With 7 bases removed from V and 0 bases from J, the gap between germline ends came to 8 bases. Germline CDR1 reads SQVTM; CDR2 reads ANQGSEA. This CDR3 spans 12 amino acids. The CDR3 nucleotides read TGCAGCGCCCGCGACAGCACAGATACGCAGTATTTT. Amino acids: CSARDSTDTQYF.

This clonotype was detected a few times. The chain recombines TRBV6-6 with TRBJ2-1, with D hard to call. This CDR3 spans 15 amino acids. CDR1 is MNHNY, CDR2 SVGAGI, per germline (reference sequence). Trimming left V 6 bases short and J 5 bases short, with 17 bases between. The chain's CDR3 is CASRFTPLGDNEQFF. The CDR3 DNA reads TGTGCCAGCAGATTTACTCCACTGGGTGACAATGAGCAGTTCTTC.

The CDR3 here is CASSPPGQGPYNEQFF. CDR3 sequence (DNA): TGTGCCAGCAGTCCGCCGGGACAGGGTCCCTACAATGAGCAGTTCTTC. The J gene is TRBJ2-1, the V gene TRBV25-1, with TRBD1 identical over 9 bases. The germline gives CDR1 MGHDK, CDR2 SYGVNS. Trimming cost V 5 bases and J 2 bases; bases outside gene matches: 7. The CDR3 totals 16 residues.

V usage is TRBV7-2 and J usage is TRBJ2-7, with unresolved D. Germline V CDR1 and CDR2: SGHTA, FQGNSA. Trimming shortened V by 2 bases and J by 3 bases, and 20 bases separated the two germline ends. This CDR3 is 17 amino acids long. This chain's CDR3 is CASSLRASEQPLYEQYF. The CDR3 DNA reads as TGTGCCAGCAGCTTACGAGCCAGTGAGCAGCCCCTCTACGAGCAGTACTTC.

This clonotype was found a few times. The chain combines TRBV12-3 or TRBV12-4 with TRBJ2-7; TRBD2 matches 10 bases. There are 15 residues in the CDR3. V gave up 6 bases and J gave up 7 bases; unmatched junction bases: 12. CDR3 DNA: TGTGCCAGCAGCCCCTCGACTAGCGGGTCGTGGGAGCAGTACTTC. It yields the protein CASSPSTSGSWEQYF.

The rearrangement joins TRBV20-1 to TRBJ2-5; no reliable D call. The CDR3 length is 15 residues. V lost 2 bases to trimming and J lost 1 base, with 14 bases between them. The germline V gene has CDR1 DFQATT and CDR2 SNEGSKA (reference sequence). For the CDR3, the DNA is TGCAGTGCTAGACTAGGCCGCCGAACCCAAGAGACCCAGTACTTC. Translation gives CSARLGRRTQETQYF.

Ten or more counts support this clonotype. The rearrangement joins TRBV11-2 to TRBJ2-1; D gene unclear. Between the trimmed V and J ends, which lost 5 bases and 6 bases, there was a span of 8 bases. The CDR3 is 12 amino acids. Germline CDR1 is SGHAT and CDR2 is FQNNGV. In nucleotides, the CDR3 is TGTGCCAGCAGCCTCTTCGGCAATGAGCAGTTCTTC. It translates to CASSLFGNEQFF.

Comments on this clonotype: A much larger clone sits a single nucleotide away, making a read error possible. No conserved phenylalanine or tryptophan ends this CDR3, so it is likely a read error. The J gene is TRBJ1-1, the V gene TRBV11-2, with TRBD1 identical over 9 bases. J lost 1 base, V lost 5 bases, and 8 bases had no gene match. The CDR3 is 16 residues long. CDR1 and CDR2 from the germline V gene are SGHAT and FQNNGV. The CDR3 sequence: CASSHRGQGKNTEAFS. DNA for the CDR3: TGTGCCAGCAGCCACCGGGGACAGGGAAAGAACACTGAAGCTTTCTCT.

The rearrangement joins TRBV27 to TRBJ2-3; 7 positions match TRBD2. In germline, CDR1 is MNHEY, CDR2 SMNVEV (reference sequence). The CDR3 contains 16 residues. V shed 10 bases and J 2 bases; nucleotides not matched to a gene: 15. CDR3 nucleotide sequence: TGTGCCACCGCCGCTCGGGACGCGGGGGACACAGATACGCAGTATTTT. Its protein product is CATAARDAGDTDTQYF.

The rearrangement uses TRBV7-9 and TRBJ2-1; D gene uncertain. CDR3 length: 12 amino acids. V was clipped by 5 bases and J by 9 bases, with 11 bases between them. Looked up from germline, CDR1 is SEHNR and CDR2 is FQNEAQ (reference sequence). This CDR3 reads CASSNGLGEQFF. The CDR3 DNA follows: TGTGCCAGCAGCAATGGTCTCGGTGAGCAGTTCTTC.

This clonotype was observed many times. The chain recombines TRBV28 with TRBJ1-2; a possible D gene is TRBD1 (5 bases). From germline, CDR1 is MDHEN and CDR2 SYDVKM. The CDR3 extends over 15 amino acids. V lost 2 bases to trimming and J lost 7 bases, with 17 bases between them. The CDR3 region is CASSLTRPGRGGYTF. The CDR3, as DNA: TGTGCCAGCAGTTTAACCAGGCCAGGAAGGGGTGGCTACACCTTC.

This clonotype came up many times. V usage is TRBV27 and J usage is TRBJ1-5, with 9 bases aligning to TRBD1. CDR3 size: 18 residues. Per the germline V gene, CDR1 is MNHEY and CDR2 is SMNVEV (reference sequence). The V gene end was trimmed by 5 bases and the J gene end by 3 bases; junction bases not matched to a gene: 14. The CDR3 loop reads CASSPWMDRGIYNQPQHF. CDR3 nucleotides: TGTGCCAGCAGTCCTTGGATGGACAGGGGCATATACAATCAGCCCCAGCATTTT.

This clonotype was recorded many times. V usage is TRBV7-2 and J usage is TRBJ1-5; unclear D gene. The CDR3 length is 17 residues. With 5 bases removed from V and 4 bases from J, the gap between germline ends came to 21 bases. In germline, CDR1 is SGHTA, CDR2 FQGNSA. CDR3 sequence reads: CASSPDVPRAANQPQHF. As DNA, the CDR3 is TGTGCCAGCAGCCCAGATGTCCCCCGGGCCGCAAATCAGCCCCAGCATTTT.

This clonotype was seen a few times. The chain recombines TRBV6-2 or TRBV6-3 with TRBJ2-1; 9 bases line up with TRBD2. From germline, CDR1 is MNHEY and CDR2 SVGEGT. This CDR3 comprises 16 residues. J lost 7 bases, V lost 2 bases, and 9 bases had no gene match. DNA of the CDR3: TGTGCCAGCAGTTACGAGGCGGGGGGGCCTCGGAATGAGCAGTTCTTC. Its translation is CASSYEAGGPRNEQFF.

CDR3 in DNA: TGTGCCAGCAGCGAATCGGGGCTAGCGGGCGAATTTTCTAGCACAGATACGCAGTATTTT. It specifies CASSESGLAGEFSSTDTQYF. This chain links TRBV9 with TRBJ2-3; 8 bases line up with TRBD2. CDR3 length: 20 amino acids. CDR1 and CDR2 from the germline V gene are SGDLS and YYNGEE. The V and J ends lost 3 bases and 0 bases, in that order; junction bases with no gene match: 18.

In nucleotides, the CDR3 is TGTGCCAGCAGTTTTTCGCTAGCGGGGGATCAAGAGACCCAGTACTTC. Amino acid sequence: CASSFSLAGDQETQYF. V is TRBV12-3 or TRBV12-4 and J is TRBJ2-5, with 10 positions matching TRBD2. The CDR3 covers 16 residues. V was pared by 3 bases and J by 2 bases, with 6 bases of the junction left unmatched.

In the case of this clonotype: A single base separates this from a much larger clone, so it may be a read error. The chain recombines TRBV21-1 with TRBJ2-4. TRBV21-1 is annotated as a pseudogene. The CDR3 covers 15 residues. The CDR3 nucleotides are TGTGCCAGCAACCAAGCGGGTCCGATCAAAAACATTCAGTACTTC. It translates to CASNQAGPIKNIQYF.

This clonotype was seen only a few times. The chain is built from TRBV25-1 and TRBJ2-1; TRBD1 is a possible D gene (5 bases). Trimming removed 4 bases from V and 1 base from J, with 11 bases in between. The CDR3 contains 15 residues. CDR1 and CDR2 (germline): MGHDK, SYGVNS. The CDR3 sequence: CASSGTKGSYNEQFF. The CDR3 DNA sequence: TGTGCCAGCAGTGGTACCAAGGGGTCCTACAATGAGCAGTTCTTC.

The chain links TRBV7-2 to TRBJ1-6; D not resolved. This CDR3 contains 12 residues. Germline CDR1 reads SGHTA; CDR2 reads FQGNSA. Trimming took off 4 bases at V and 12 bases at J, with 10 bases between the two ends. The CDR3 DNA follows: TGTGCCAGCAGCTATAGGGAGGGACCCCTCCACTTT. Translation gives CASSYREGPLHF.

The V gene is TRBV6-5, the J gene TRBJ2-1; 8 bases match TRBD1. Germline lookup yields CDR1 MNHEY and CDR2 SVGAGI. The CDR3 totals 12 residues. J gave up 15 bases and V 2 bases, and 6 bases lay outside the gene matches. The CDR3 here is CASSYGDRGLFF. CDR3 nucleotide sequence: TGTGCCAGCAGTTACGGTGACAGGGGTTTGTTCTTC.

This clonotype occurred many times. V gene TRBV2 combines with J gene TRBJ2-1; 8 nucleotides line up with TRBD1. J was trimmed by 7 bases and V by 3 bases; bases with no gene match: 17. Germline lookup yields CDR1 SNHLY and CDR2 FYNNEI. The length of the CDR3 is 18 residues. CDR3 sequence reads: CASSEFLGTGQSENEQFF. The CDR3 coding sequence is TGTGCCAGCAGTGAGTTTCTGGGGACAGGACAAAGTGAAAATGAGCAGTTCTTC. The full variable domain, rest sourced from reference TRBV2 and TRBJ2-1, is EPEVTQTPSHQVTQMGQEVILRCVPISNHLYFYWYRQILGQKVEFLVSFYNNEISEKSEIFDDQFSVERPDGSNFTLKIRSTKLEDSAMYFCASSEFLGTGQSENEQFFGPGTRLTVL.

This sequence joins TRBV18 and TRBJ2-4; D not certain. CDR1 is KGHSH, CDR2 LQKENI, per germline. The length of the CDR3 is 16 residues. V dropped 3 bases and J dropped 0 bases, with 12 bases sitting between them. The CDR3 reads CASSPPQGLAKNIQYF. CDR3 nucleotide sequence: TGTGCCAGCTCACCCCCACAAGGCCTAGCCAAAAACATTCAGTACTTC. The variable domain in full, completed from reference TRBV18 and TRBJ2-4, reads NAGVMQNPRHLVRRRGQEARLRCSPMKGHSHVYWYRQLPEEGLKFMVYLQKENIIDESGMPKERFSAEFPKEGPSILRIQQVVRGDSAAYFCASSPPQGLAKNIQYFGAGTRLSVL.

The CDR3 DNA is TGTGCCAGCAGTTACAGACCCACCGGGGAGCTGTTTTTT. This encodes CASSYRPTGELFF. The chain links TRBV6-6 to TRBJ2-2, with D hard to call. Germline CDR1 is MNHNY and CDR2 is SVGAGI (reference sequence). This CDR3 comprises 13 residues. The ends were cut back, 2 bases at V and 4 bases at J, with 5 bases in the middle.

This clonotype was recorded a few times. This chain uses TRBV20-1 with TRBJ2-3, with a possible D match to TRBD1 (6 bases). Germline V gene data show CDR1 as DFQATT and CDR2 as SNEGSKA (reference sequence). The CDR3 has 14 residues. Trimming left V 0 bases short and J 8 bases short, with 15 bases between. For the CDR3, the DNA is TGCAGTGCTAGAGATGACGCCTCAGGGGTTACGCAGTATTTT. As protein: CSARDDASGVTQYF.

The V gene is TRBV29-1, the J gene TRBJ2-3, with 7 bases fitting TRBD1. V trimming: 3 bases; J trimming: 2 bases; junction bases outside the gene matches: 5. The CDR3 totals 14 residues. The germline V gene encodes CDR1 SQVTM and CDR2 ANQGSEA. CDR3 protein: CSVEGQRFTDTQYF. In DNA form, the CDR3 reads TGCAGCGTTGAGGGACAGAGATTCACAGATACGCAGTATTTT.